The 4 T cell receptor beta chains reported below all come from one sample, sequenced in a study of identical twins' blood T cells. Each CDR3 protein gets one entry after TCRdb re-called the 5' RACE reads with MiXCR. Of hundreds of thousands of distinct CDR3 sequences listed, more than 25% are singletons. The sample consisted of PBMCs. Every receptor here comes from a woman between 18 and 50 years old in good health.

The chain is built from TRBV5-6 and TRBJ1-1; D gene unclear. Deletions cut 0 bases from V and 9 bases from J, with 9 bases between. This CDR3 comprises 12 residues. Germline V gene sequence: CDR1 SGHDT, CDR2 YYEEEE. Here the CDR3 reads CASSLAREQAFF. CDR3 nucleotides: TGTGCCAGCAGCTTGGCGCGGGAGCAAGCTTTCTTT.

This clonotype has only a few counts. The chain couples TRBV7-7 to TRBJ2-5, with D uncertain. Germline V gene data show CDR1 as SSHAT and CDR2 as FNYEAQ (reference sequence). The ends were cut back, 4 bases at V and 9 bases at J, with 15 bases in the middle. CDR3 size: 13 residues. The CDR3 is CASSSEKLAPQYF. The CDR3 DNA is TGTGCCAGCAGCTCCGAAAAACTCGCGCCCCAGTACTTC. Looking up the rest from reference TRBV7-7 and TRBJ2-5 gives the full variable domain: GAGVSQSPRYKVTKRGQDVTLRCDPISSHATLYWYQQALGQGPEFLTYFNYEAQPDKSGLPSDRFSAERPEGSISTLTIQRTEQRDSAMYRCASSSEKLAPQYFGPGTRLLVL.

In its sample, this clonotype was seen a few times. This may arise from a read error, as a much more abundant clone is one base away. The V call is TRBV6-2 or TRBV6-3, the J call TRBJ2-2; 14 bases are shared with TRBD2. V lost 4 bases and J lost 6; bases outside the gene matches: 4. Germline V lookup: CDR1 MNHEY, CDR2 SVGEGT. The CDR3 length is 16 residues. The CDR3 spells CASSCPGLAGAGELFF. CDR3 bases: TGTGCCAGCAGTTGCCCGGGACTAGCGGGAGCCGGGGAGCTGTTTTTT.

This clonotype appeared a single time. The V gene is TRBV18, the J gene TRBJ1-3; D remains ambiguous. The CDR3 is 13 residues long. Germline assignment: CDR1 KGHSH and CDR2 LQKENI. V was pared by 2 bases and J by 4 bases, with 6 bases between. The CDR3, as DNA: TGTGCCAGCTCACCAGGTATCGGAAACACCATATATTTT. This gives the protein CASSPGIGNTIYF.